The 7 T cell receptor beta chains presented below share a single source sample, sequenced in a study of blood T cell repertoires in COVID-19. Repertoires were generated with immunoSEQ multiplex PCR, while TCRdb's copy carries only in-frame clones and drops some. The sample lists approximately 180,000 clones, 80% to 95% seen once, with approximately 0.56% in the top ten. The sequenced sample was peripheral blood. The receptors stem from a man in his fifties or sixties with acute or convalescent COVID-19.

This clone was seen only once. This chain joins TRBV9 and TRBJ1-5; the D is unclear. Germline lookup yields CDR1 SGDLS and CDR2 YYNGEE. CDR3 length: 16 amino acids. V lost 0 bases to trimming and J lost 4 bases, with 14 bases between them. CDR3 loop: CASSVGQSWCNQPQHF. CDR3 DNA: TGTGCCAGCAGCGTAGGACAATCCTGGTGTAATCAGCCCCAGCATTTT.

The gene calls are TRBV9 and TRBJ2-1, with 10 bases fitting TRBD2. CDR3 length equals 16 residues. V lost 4 bases to trimming and J lost 7 bases; unmatched junction nucleotides: 11. Looked up from germline, CDR1 is SGDLS and CDR2 is YYNGEE. This CDR3 reads CASSFRLAGEWNEQFF. The CDR3 DNA sequence: TGTGCCAGCAGCTTCCGGCTAGCGGGAGAGTGGAATGAGCAGTTCTTC.

J is TRBJ2-3 and V is TRBV30; D is possibly TRBD1 or TRBD2 (6 bases each). Between the trimmed V and J ends, which lost 8 bases and 1 base, there was a span of 13 bases. Germline V gene lookup returns CDR1 GTSNPN and CDR2 SVGIG (reference sequence). The CDR3 is 13 residues long. The CDR3 DNA sequence: TGTGCCGGGGGGCGTCTACGCACAGATACGCAGTATTTT. Protein: CAGGRLRTDTQYF.

The V call is TRBV6-2 or TRBV6-3, the J call TRBJ2-7, with D perhaps TRBD2 (6 bases). The CDR3 totals 14 residues. V gave up 1 base and J gave up 4 bases, with 11 bases separating them. Per germline, CDR1 MNHEY and CDR2 SVGEGT. CDR3 sequence: CASSYLGLNYEQYV. CDR3 DNA sequence: TGTGCCAGCAGTTACTTGGGACTTAATTACGAGCAGTACGTC.

The genes are TRBV29-1 and TRBJ1-1, with a tentative D call TRBD1 (6 bases). The V gene's germline CDR1 is SQVTM and CDR2 ANQGSEA. The CDR3 extends over 12 amino acids. Trimming left V 5 bases short and J 7 bases short, with 14 bases between. For the CDR3, the DNA is TGCAGCGTTCGCCCAGGGGACGGTGAAGCTTTCTTT. This codes for CSVRPGDGEAFF.

The chain joins TRBV10-3 to TRBJ1-5; a possible D gene is TRBD1 (5 bases). With 2 bases removed from V and 10 bases from J, the gap between germline ends came to 9 bases. This CDR3 region has 12 residues. Germline values: CDR1 ENHRY, CDR2 SYGVKD. CDR3 sequence (DNA): TGTGCCATCAGTGAGACCGGGGGACCCCAGCATTTT. It specifies CAISETGGPQHF.

V is TRBV6-1 and J is TRBJ1-4; D gene uncertain. The V and J ends lost 1 base and 7 bases respectively, with 13 bases between them. Germline-derived CDR1 and CDR2 are MNHNS and SASEGT. This CDR3 is 15 amino acids long. The CDR3, as DNA: TGTGCCAGCAGTGAAGGAATCCTAGGAAGTGAAAAACTGTTTTTT. Residues: CASSEGILGSEKLFF.